The T cell receptor (beta chain) described here comes from a study of control samples from healthy donors and cancer patients. The CDR3 contains 12 residues. The V end was cut by 7 bases, the J end by 7 bases, with 13 bases between. Using immunoSEQ multiplex PCR, the repertoire was profiled, and TCRdb retains in-frame clones only, with some absent. The sample lists roughly 80,000 clones; 92% were seen once. This clone was detected only once. V usage is TRBV12-3 or TRBV12-4 and J usage is TRBJ1-1; D possibly corresponds to TRBD1 (6 bases). The specimen sequenced was blood. The clonotype was recovered from a woman aged 55-69 years in good health. The CDR3 coding sequence is TGTGCCAGCAATCGAGGGGGGGGTGAAGCTTTCTTT. Translating gives CASNRGGGEAFF.